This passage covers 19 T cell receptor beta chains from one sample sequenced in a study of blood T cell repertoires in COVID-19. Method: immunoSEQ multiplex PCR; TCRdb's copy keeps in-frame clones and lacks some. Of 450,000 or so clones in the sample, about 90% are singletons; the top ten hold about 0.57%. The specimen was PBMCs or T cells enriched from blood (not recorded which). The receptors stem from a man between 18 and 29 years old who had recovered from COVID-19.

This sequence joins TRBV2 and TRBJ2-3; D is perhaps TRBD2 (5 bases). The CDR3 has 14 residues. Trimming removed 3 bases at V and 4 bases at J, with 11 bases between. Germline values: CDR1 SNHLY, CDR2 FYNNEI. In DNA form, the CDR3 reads TGTGCCAGCAGTGAGAGGGCCTATGCAGATACGCAGTATTTT. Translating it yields CASSERAYADTQYF.

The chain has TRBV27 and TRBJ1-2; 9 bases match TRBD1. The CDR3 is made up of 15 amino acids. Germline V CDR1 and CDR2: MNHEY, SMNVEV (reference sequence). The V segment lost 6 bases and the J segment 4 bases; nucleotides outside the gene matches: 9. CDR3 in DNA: TGTGCCAGCAGATTACAGGGGGCTCTGGGCTATGGCTACACCTTC. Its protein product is CASRLQGALGYGYTF.

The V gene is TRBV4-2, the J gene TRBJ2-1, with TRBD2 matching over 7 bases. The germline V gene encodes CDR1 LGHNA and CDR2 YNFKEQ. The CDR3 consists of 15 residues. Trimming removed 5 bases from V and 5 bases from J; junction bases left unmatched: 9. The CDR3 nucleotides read TGTGCCAGCAGCTCCGGCGGGAGTTCCCACAATGAGCAGTTCTTC. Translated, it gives CASSSGGSSHNEQFF.

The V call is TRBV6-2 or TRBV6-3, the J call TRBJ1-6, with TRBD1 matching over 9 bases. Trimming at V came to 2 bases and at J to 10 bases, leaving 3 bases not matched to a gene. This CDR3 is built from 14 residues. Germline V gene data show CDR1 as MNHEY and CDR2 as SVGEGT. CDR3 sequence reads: CASSYQGTGSPLHF. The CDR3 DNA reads TGTGCCAGCAGTTACCAGGGGACAGGGTCACCCCTCCACTTT.

The CDR3 spells CASRAGTGPYGYTF. CDR3 DNA: TGTGCCAGCAGGGCCGGGACAGGGCCTTATGGCTACACCTTC. This rearrangement joins TRBV6-5 to TRBJ1-2; TRBD1 aligns across 9 bases. V gave up 6 bases and J gave up 5 bases; unmatched junction bases: 7. Germline V gives CDR1 MNHEY, CDR2 SVGAGI. This CDR3 contains 14 residues.

In DNA, the CDR3 is TGTGCCAGCAGCCAGCGGGAGACTGAAGCTTTCTTT. Protein product: CASSQRETEAFF. This rearrangement joins TRBV3-1 (or the pseudogene TRBV3-2) to TRBJ1-1; D uncertain. The V gene lost 3 bases and the J gene lost 5 bases, with 7 bases spanning the gap. Germline assignment: CDR1 LGHDT and CDR2 YNNKEL (reference sequence). The CDR3 sequence is 12 residues long.

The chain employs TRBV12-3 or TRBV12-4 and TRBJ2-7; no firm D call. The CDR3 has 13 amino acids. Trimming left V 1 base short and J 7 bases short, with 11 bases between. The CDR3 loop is CASSLGQSPEQYF. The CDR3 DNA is TGTGCCAGCAGTTTAGGCCAGTCTCCAGAGCAGTACTTC.

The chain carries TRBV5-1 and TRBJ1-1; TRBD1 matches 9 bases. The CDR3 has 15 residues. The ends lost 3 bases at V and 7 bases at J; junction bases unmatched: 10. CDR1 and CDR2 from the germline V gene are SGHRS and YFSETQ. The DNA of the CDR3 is TGCGCCAGCAGCTACCGGACAGGGGAGGTCGTTGAAGCTTTCTTT. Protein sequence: CASSYRTGEVVEAFF.

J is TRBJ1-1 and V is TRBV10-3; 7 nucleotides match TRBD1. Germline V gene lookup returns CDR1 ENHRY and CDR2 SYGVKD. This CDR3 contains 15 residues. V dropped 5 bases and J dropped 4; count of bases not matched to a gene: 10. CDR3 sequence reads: CAISLQGSGSTEAFF. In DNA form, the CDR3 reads TGTGCCATCAGTCTACAGGGGAGTGGAAGCACTGAAGCTTTCTTT.

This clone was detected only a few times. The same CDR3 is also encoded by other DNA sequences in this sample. The CDR3 spells CASSYGQGATEAFF. For the CDR3, the DNA is TGTGCCAGCAGTTACGGACAGGGGGCCACTGAAGCTTTCTTT. V is TRBV6-5 and J is TRBJ1-1; 11 bases fit TRBD1. Germline V lookup: CDR1 MNHEY, CDR2 SVGAGI. CDR3 length: 14 amino acids. The trim removed 2 bases at V and 4 bases at J, leaving 0 bases unmatched.

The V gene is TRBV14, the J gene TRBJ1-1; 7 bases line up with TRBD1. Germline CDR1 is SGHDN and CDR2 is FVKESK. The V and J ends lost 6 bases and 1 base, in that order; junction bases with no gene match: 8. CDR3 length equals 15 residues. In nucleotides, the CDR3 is TGTGCCAGCAGGAGAACAGGGGTGGGGAACACTGAAGCTTTCTTT. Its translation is CASRRTGVGNTEAFF.

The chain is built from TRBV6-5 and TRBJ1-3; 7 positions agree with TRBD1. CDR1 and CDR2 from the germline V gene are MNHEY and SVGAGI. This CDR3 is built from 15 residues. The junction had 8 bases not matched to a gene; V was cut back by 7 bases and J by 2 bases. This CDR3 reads CASTRQGTTGNTIYF. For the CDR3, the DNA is TGTGCCAGCACCAGACAGGGTACAACTGGAAACACCATATATTTT.

CDR3 residues: CASSWDGTDRRGYTF. The DNA of the CDR3 is TGCGCCAGCAGTTGGGATGGGACAGACAGAAGGGGCTACACCTTC. The J gene is TRBJ1-2, the V gene TRBV5-1; 7 bases map to TRBD1. CDR1 and CDR2 (germline): SGHRS, YFSETQ. This CDR3 spans 15 amino acids. V lost 5 bases, J lost 8 bases, and 15 bases stayed unmatched.

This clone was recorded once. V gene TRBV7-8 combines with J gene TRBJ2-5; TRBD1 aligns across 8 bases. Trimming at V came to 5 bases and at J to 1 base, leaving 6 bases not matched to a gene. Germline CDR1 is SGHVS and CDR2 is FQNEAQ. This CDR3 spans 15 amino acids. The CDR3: CASSRGQAAQETQYF. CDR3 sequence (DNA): TGTGCCAGCAGCCGGGGACAGGCTGCCCAAGAGACCCAGTACTTC. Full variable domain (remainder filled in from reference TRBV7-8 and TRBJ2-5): GAGVSQSPRYKVAKRGQDVALRCDPISGHVSLFWYQQALGQGPEFLTYFQNEAQLDKSGLPSDRFFAERPEGSVSTLKIQRTQQEDSAVYLCASSRGQAAQETQYFGPGTRLLVL.

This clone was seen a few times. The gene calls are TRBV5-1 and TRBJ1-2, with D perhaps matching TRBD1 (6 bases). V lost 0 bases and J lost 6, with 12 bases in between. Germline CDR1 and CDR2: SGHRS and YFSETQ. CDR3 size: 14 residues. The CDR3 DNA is TGCGCCAGCAGCTTGGTAGCGGGGGCGCATGGCTACACCTTC. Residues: CASSLVAGAHGYTF.

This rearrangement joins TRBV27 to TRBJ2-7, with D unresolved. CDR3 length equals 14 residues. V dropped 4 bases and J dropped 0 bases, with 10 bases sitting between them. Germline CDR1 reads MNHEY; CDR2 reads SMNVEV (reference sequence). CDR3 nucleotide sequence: TGTGCCAGCAGTTCGCTATCCCACTCCTACGAGCAGTACTTC. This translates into CASSSLSHSYEQYF.

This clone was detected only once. This CDR3 is CASRGQGTGGYTF. The CDR3 DNA reads TGTGCCAGCAGAGGACAGGGAACGGGCGGCTACACCTTC. V gene TRBV11-3 combines with J gene TRBJ1-2, with TRBD1 identical over 8 bases. The germline CDR1 and CDR2 sequences are SGHNT and YENEEA. The J segment lost 8 bases and the V segment lost 6 bases, leaving 8 bases of the junction unmatched. This CDR3 is built from 13 residues. The full variable domain, with the rest looked up from reference TRBV11-3 and TRBJ1-2, is EAGVVQSPRYKIIEKKQPVAFWCNPISGHNTLYWYLQNLGQGPELLIRYENEEAVDDSQLPKDRFSAERLKGVDSTLKIQPAELGDSAVYLCASRGQGTGGYTFGSGTRLTVV.

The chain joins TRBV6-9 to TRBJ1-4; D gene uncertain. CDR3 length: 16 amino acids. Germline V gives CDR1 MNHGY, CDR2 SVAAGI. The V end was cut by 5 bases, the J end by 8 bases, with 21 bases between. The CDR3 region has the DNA TGTGCCAGCAGTCACATACTACTCGCCCTGAGAGAAAAACTGTTTTTT. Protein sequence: CASSHILLALREKLFF.

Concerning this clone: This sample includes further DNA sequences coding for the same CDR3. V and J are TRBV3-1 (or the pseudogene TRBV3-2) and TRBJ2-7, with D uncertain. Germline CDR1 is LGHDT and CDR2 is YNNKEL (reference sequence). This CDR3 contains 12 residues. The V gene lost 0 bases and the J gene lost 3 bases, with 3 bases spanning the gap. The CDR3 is CASSQDRYEQYF. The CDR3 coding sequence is TGTGCCAGCAGCCAAGACCGCTACGAGCAGTACTTC.